Following are 22 T cell receptor beta chains from one sample sequenced in a study of human T cells and chemical hapten exposure (dated by TCRdb to about 2021). Library preparation employed RACE. TCRdb names NextSeq 500 as the instrument used. The public sequencing data were trimmed at Q25 with fastp and processed into clonotypes with MiXCR by TCRdb, which kept only in-frame beta chains. Each CDR3 protein appears once, grouped with its most common genes and DNA. The sample data list some 120,000 distinct CDR3 sequences, and about 12% of these were observed just once. The ten most abundant clones make up over 1.1% of the sample. The sample's time point label, in plain terms: patch test 1, 2 weeks after DPC sensitization. Read against the paper, the sample's treatment or condition label means: therapeutic diphenylcyclopropenone sensitization with weekly scalp DPC. This material consisted of whole blood, taken in connection with sensitization to the hapten diphenylcyclopropenone (DPC). The receptor set was obtained from a woman aged 50 to 60 with alopecia areata. Some clones in this sample may be carry-over from other donors' samples.

About this clonotype itself: Given a much more abundant clone one base away, this may be a read error. This CDR3 reads CASARGQRAYNEQFF. In DNA form, the CDR3 reads TGCGCCAGCGCAAGAGGGCAGAGAGCCTACAATGAGCAGTTCTTC. The chain is built from TRBV5-1 and TRBJ2-1, with D perhaps TRBD2 (5 bases). Germline V gene lookup returns CDR1 SGHRS and CDR2 YFSETQ. Trimming shortened V by 7 bases and J by 2 bases, and 16 bases separated the two germline ends. CDR3 length equals 15 residues.

This clonotype was observed a few times. The chain has TRBV27 and TRBJ2-7, with TRBD2 identical over 10 bases. In germline, CDR1 is MNHEY, CDR2 SMNVEV (reference sequence). V lost 5 bases, J lost 0 bases, and 10 bases stayed unmatched. There are 17 residues in the CDR3. The DNA for the CDR3 is TGTGCCAGCAGTCCTCTCCTGACTAGCGGGTCCTCCTACGAGCAGTACTTC. Translated, it gives CASSPLLTSGSSYEQYF.

The chain links TRBV20-1 to TRBJ2-3, with 11 bases identical to TRBD2. The CDR3 runs 16 residues. CDR1 is DFQATT and CDR2 is SNEGSKA in the germline V gene (reference sequence). The ends lost 6 bases at V and 2 bases at J; junction bases unmatched: 10. As DNA, the CDR3 is TGCAGTGCAACATCCGGGACTAGCGGTTACACAGATACGCAGTATTTT. As protein: CSATSGTSGYTDTQYF.

The chain joins TRBV29-1 to TRBJ2-1, with unresolved D. This CDR3 region has 12 residues. CDR1 is SQVTM, CDR2 ANQGSEA, per germline. Trimming took 5 bases from V and 7 from J, leaving 12 bases between them. The CDR3 here is CSVLRGLNEQFF. In DNA form, the CDR3 reads TGCAGCGTTCTCCGCGGATTAAATGAGCAGTTCTTC.

The rearrangement links TRBV27 to TRBJ1-4; D perhaps matches TRBD1 (5 bases). CDR1 and CDR2 from the germline V gene are MNHEY and SMNVEV (reference sequence). Trimming removed 6 bases from V and 7 bases from J, with 15 bases in between. The CDR3 covers 14 residues. The CDR3 bases are TGTGCCAGCAGGTATCAGGGAAGTGGTGAAAAACTGTTTTTT. Its protein product is CASRYQGSGEKLFF.

V is TRBV7-2 and J is TRBJ2-1; TRBD2 matches 13 bases. J was trimmed by 0 bases and V by 5 bases; bases with no gene match: 4. The germline V gene has CDR1 SGHTA and CDR2 FQGNSA. This CDR3 region has 17 residues. In DNA form, the CDR3 reads TGTGCCAGCAGCCCCAGACTAGCGGGGGGCTCCTACAATGAGCAGTTCTTC. Translated: CASSPRLAGGSYNEQFF.

The chain recombines TRBV30 with TRBJ1-4; no clear D gene. The germline V gene encodes CDR1 GTSNPN and CDR2 SVGIG (reference sequence). The CDR3 runs 13 residues. Trimming pared 7 bases from V and 0 bases from J, leaving 9 bases between. This chain's CDR3 is CAYQNATNEKLFF. The CDR3 DNA sequence: TGTGCCTACCAGAATGCAACTAATGAAAAACTGTTTTTT.

This clonotype was seen at least ten times. The rearrangement joins TRBV18 to TRBJ1-4, with D possibly TRBD1 on 5 matching bases. CDR3 length: 14 residues. With 0 bases removed from V and 4 bases from J, the gap between germline ends came to 6 bases. Germline-derived CDR1 and CDR2 are KGHSH and LQKENI. CDR3 DNA sequence: TGTGCCAGCTCACCACCAGGGGATAATGAAAAACTGTTTTTT. It yields the protein CASSPPGDNEKLFF.

This clonotype was seen repeatedly, ten times or more. This likely comes from a read error, as the CDR3 has no conserved phenylalanine or tryptophan at its end. The DNA is left out, because the CDR3 cannot be placed on it with certainty; the CDR3 is given as TCRdb lists it. The gene calls are TRBV7-9 and TRBJ1-2; the table's D call of TRBD1 was not tested on the DNA. The CDR3 is 14 amino acids in total, end residues counted. In germline, CDR1 is SEHNR, CDR2 FQNEAQ (reference sequence). CDR3 in amino acids: CASSSSVGAPLLRI.

V and J are TRBV19 and TRBJ2-2; no reliable D call. Germline CDR1 is LNHDA and CDR2 is SQIVND (reference sequence). This CDR3 spans 12 amino acids. The V and J ends lost 1 base and 4 bases respectively, with 1 base between them. The DNA of the CDR3 is TGTGCCAGTAGTATAGTCACCGGGGAGCTGTTTTTT. Its translation: CASSIVTGELFF.

This clonotype was observed a handful of times. J is TRBJ2-1 and V is TRBV12-3 or TRBV12-4; TRBD2 matches at 9 bases. The CDR3 length is 16 residues. V lost 6 bases to trimming and J lost 6 bases; unmatched junction nucleotides: 12. The CDR3, as DNA: TGTGCCAGCAGCCTTTTCGGGCTAGCGGGACGCAATGAGCAGTTCTTC. This codes for CASSLFGLAGRNEQFF.

This clonotype was found many times. V usage is TRBV7-9 and J usage is TRBJ2-5, with D possibly matching TRBD2 (5 bases). The ends were cut back, 1 base at V and 4 bases at J, with 16 bases in the middle. The CDR3 loop spans 16 amino acids. Germline V gene sequence: CDR1 SEHNR, CDR2 FQNEAQ (reference sequence). CDR3 residues: CASSLVPGIGLETQYF. The CDR3 nucleotides are TGTGCCAGCAGCTTAGTGCCTGGGATAGGACTAGAGACCCAGTACTTC.

This chain joins TRBV19 and TRBJ1-5; 10 positions agree with TRBD1. The CDR3 contains 18 residues. The junction had 10 bases not matched to a gene; V was cut back by 5 bases and J by 0 bases. CDR1 is LNHDA and CDR2 is SQIVND in the germline V gene (reference sequence). The CDR3, as DNA: TGTGCCAGTAGTGGGGGACAGGGGACCTCATATAGCAATCAGCCCCAGCATTTT. Its translation is CASSGGQGTSYSNQPQHF.

The gene calls are TRBV19 and TRBJ2-7, with TRBD1 matching 8 bases. J lost 0 bases, V lost 6 bases, and 4 bases had no gene match. Germline CDR1 reads LNHDA; CDR2 reads SQIVND (reference sequence). The CDR3 contains 14 residues. Here the CDR3 reads CASSGTGSSYEQYF. The CDR3 DNA reads TGTGCCAGTAGCGGGACAGGCAGCTCCTACGAGCAGTACTTC.

This clonotype was seen only a few times. The chain uses TRBV5-1 and TRBJ2-3; no reliable D call. CDR3 length equals 14 residues. The ends were cut back, 0 bases at V and 9 bases at J, with 14 bases in the middle. Germline V lookup: CDR1 SGHRS, CDR2 YFSETQ. CDR3 sequence (DNA): TGCGCCAGCAGCTTGGATCTGCCTTCCCGCACGCAGTATTTT. Encoded protein: CASSLDLPSRTQYF.

The chain couples TRBV12-3 or TRBV12-4 to TRBJ2-1; 8 bases are shared with TRBD1. The V and J ends lost 7 bases and 15 bases, in that order; junction bases with no gene match: 11. The CDR3 is 12 residues long. CDR3 sequence reads: CASNLGGQATFF. Written as DNA, the CDR3 is TGTGCCAGCAACCTTGGGGGACAGGCAACGTTCTTC.

The CDR3 region is CASSTGQNSYEQYF. CDR3 coding DNA: TGTGCCAGCAGTACGGGACAGAACTCCTACGAGCAGTACTTC. V usage is TRBV28 and J usage is TRBJ2-7; 7 bases agree with TRBD1. This CDR3 has 14 residues. V gave up 5 bases and J gave up 0 bases; unmatched junction bases: 4. The V gene's germline CDR1 is MDHEN and CDR2 SYDVKM.

At least ten counts were recorded for this clonotype. The J gene is TRBJ1-4, the V gene TRBV7-9, with a tentative D call TRBD1 (5 bases). Trimming took off 1 base at V and 8 bases at J, with 20 bases between the two ends. Germline assignment: CDR1 SEHNR and CDR2 FQNEAQ (reference sequence). This CDR3 comprises 17 residues. In DNA form, the CDR3 reads TGTGCCAGCAGCTTAGGGACGACCGGGACCCATGGAGAAAAACTGTTTTTT. It specifies CASSLGTTGTHGEKLFF.

This clonotype was counted at least ten times. V is TRBV7-2 and J is TRBJ1-5; tentatively, D is TRBD1 (5 bases). The CDR3 length is 15 residues. Trimming shortened V by 6 bases and J by 2 bases, and 14 bases separated the two germline ends. Germline V gene sequence: CDR1 SGHTA, CDR2 FQGNSA. In nucleotides, the CDR3 is TGTGCCAGCAGTAAACTCCGGGACGGCAATCAGCCCCAGCATTTT. This sequence encodes CASSKLRDGNQPQHF.

This clonotype occurred many times. The V call is TRBV12-3 or TRBV12-4, the J call TRBJ2-5; TRBD2 matches at 9 bases. V was clipped by 2 bases and J by 1 base; unmatched bases: 5. This CDR3 has 16 residues. The CDR3 here is CASSLMLRGGQETQYF. DNA of the CDR3: TGTGCCAGCAGTTTAATGTTGCGGGGGGGCCAAGAGACCCAGTACTTC.

This clonotype has at least ten counts. The genes are TRBV2 and TRBJ2-7; a weak D match, TRBD1 (5 bases). Per the germline V gene, CDR1 is SNHLY and CDR2 is FYNNEI. The ends were cut back, 6 bases at V and 5 bases at J, with 14 bases in the middle. The CDR3 runs to 13 residues. This chain's CDR3 is CASRNQGRDEQYF. CDR3 DNA sequence: TGTGCCAGCAGGAACCAGGGTCGGGACGAGCAGTACTTC.

Note on this clonotype: A much larger clonotype is one base distant, so this may be a read error. The chain uses TRBV3-1 and TRBJ2-1; D may be TRBD1 or TRBD2 (5 bases each). Germline loops: CDR1 LGHDT, CDR2 YNNKEL (reference sequence). This CDR3 spans 14 amino acids. The CDR3 nucleotides are TGTGCCAGCAGCCAAGATAAGGGGTACGGGGAGCAGTCCTTC. The encoded protein is CASSQDKGYGEQSF.